What follows describes a single TCR beta chain. The source of the sample is a study of T cell clones after liver transplantation. Study in general: Blood was drawn pre-transplant, before withdrawal, and after full or failed withdrawal.

Sorting of unstimulated PBMCs yielded separate CD3+CD4+ and CD3+CD8+ fractions. The V end lost 0 bases, the J end lost 1 base, and 7 bases lay between the germline ends. The germline V gene encodes CDR1 MGHRA and CDR2 YSYEKL. The CDR3 runs to 14 residues. Some clones are missing from TCRdb's copy, which holds only in-frame ones; the method was immunoSEQ multiplex PCR. The sample lists around 51,000 clones; 70% to 90% were seen once. This TCR came from a human patient who received a liver transplant. Part of the T cell pool may stem from the graft donor. The specimen was CD8+ T cells from blood, collected 12 months after liver transplant. V is TRBV4-1 and J is TRBJ2-7; D call uncertain. In nucleotides, the CDR3 is TGCGCCAGCAGCCAAGAGCCGGGTTCCTACGAGCAGTACTTC. It translates to CASSQEPGSYEQYF.